Shown below are 25 T cell receptor beta chains from a single sample sequenced in a study of T cell repertoires in cytomegalovirus infection. TCRdb independently ran MiXCR on the reads; one entry per CDR3 protein. Of more than 150,000 distinct CDR3 sequences listed, about 21% are singletons. Sequences were obtained from PBMCs. These receptor sequences come from a human donor in good health (CMV status not recorded). Some clones in this sample may be carry-over from other donors' samples.

The chain carries TRBV19 and TRBJ1-3, with D possibly matching TRBD1 (5 bases). CDR1 and CDR2 from the germline V gene are LNHDA and SQIVND (reference sequence). The CDR3 is made up of 14 amino acids. V was clipped by 5 bases and J by 3 bases, with 11 bases between them. The CDR3 bases are TGTGCCAGTAGTCGACAGACGAGTGGAAACACCATATATTTT. Its protein product is CASSRQTSGNTIYF.

The chain is built from TRBV7-9 and TRBJ2-2; 12 positions agree with TRBD2. Germline V CDR1 and CDR2: SEHNR, FQNEAQ (reference sequence). The ends lost 5 bases at V and 5 bases at J; junction bases unmatched: 3. The CDR3 has 15 amino acids. CDR3 nucleotide sequence: TGTGCCAGCAGCCGACTAGCGGGAGAGACCGGGGAGCTGTTTTTT. This translates into CASSRLAGETGELFF.

The chain combines TRBV28 with TRBJ2-5, with no clear D. CDR3 length equals 17 residues. V was pared by 2 bases and J by 3 bases, with 19 bases between. Germline values: CDR1 MDHEN, CDR2 SYDVKM. The CDR3: CASSLPFGQSLKETQYF. The CDR3 DNA is TGTGCCAGCAGTTTACCCTTTGGGCAGTCACTGAAAGAGACCCAGTACTTC.

This clonotype was recorded many times. The chain couples TRBV7-8 to TRBJ2-3, with 11 nucleotides matching TRBD2. CDR1 is SGHVS and CDR2 is FQNEAQ in the germline V gene. V dropped 5 bases and J dropped 6; count of bases not matched to a gene: 7. This CDR3 has 15 amino acids. CDR3 region: CASSSSGGAYDTQYF. For the CDR3, the DNA is TGTGCCAGCAGCAGTAGCGGGGGGGCCTATGATACGCAGTATTTT.

This clonotype was seen only once. The genes are TRBV7-3 and TRBJ2-7; a possible D gene is TRBD1 (6 bases). This CDR3 region has 15 residues. Trimming took off 6 bases at V and 2 bases at J, with 17 bases between the two ends. CDR1 SGHTA and CDR2 FQGTGA come from the germline V gene. The CDR3: CASSPHRAGTYEQYF. CDR3 DNA sequence: TGTGCCAGCAGTCCTCACAGGGCAGGGACCTACGAGCAGTACTTC.

Only a few counts were recorded for this clonotype. The chain is built from TRBV2 and TRBJ1-4; D may be TRBD1 (6 bases). Trimming shortened V by 6 bases and J by 7 bases, and 18 bases separated the two germline ends. The germline V gene has CDR1 SNHLY and CDR2 FYNNEI. The CDR3 has 15 amino acids. The DNA for the CDR3 is TGTGCCAGCAGCCTTCCAACAGGGTCGGGTGAAAAACTGTTTTTT. This translates into CASSLPTGSGEKLFF.

This clonotype was detected a few times. The V and J genes are TRBV14 and TRBJ1-1, with TRBD1 matching 11 bases. Per germline, CDR1 SGHDN and CDR2 FVKESK. The V segment lost 4 bases and the J segment 8 bases; nucleotides outside the gene matches: 9. The CDR3 totals 15 residues. CDR3 nucleotides: TGTGCCAGCAGCCGCGGGACAGGGGGAGTGGAAGAAGCTTTCTTT. This sequence encodes CASSRGTGGVEEAFF.

Worth noting for this clonotype: Here the CDR3 omits its conserved ending phenylalanine or tryptophan, so a read error is the likely source. The rearrangement joins TRBV28 to TRBJ2-7; the D call may be TRBD1 or TRBD2 (5 bases each). The CDR3 has 13 amino acids. Germline V gene data show CDR1 as MDHEN and CDR2 as SYDVKM. With 5 bases removed from V and 5 bases from J, the gap between germline ends came to 13 bases. The CDR3 region has the DNA TGTGCCAGCAGTCCCCCAGGGAGCGACGAGCAGTACTAC. Its protein product is CASSPPGSDEQYY.

This clonotype was detected ten times or more. J is TRBJ1-2 and V is TRBV12-3 or TRBV12-4, with D unresolved. V was shortened by 3 bases and J by 4 bases, with 6 bases between the two germline ends. The length of the CDR3 is 12 residues. This CDR3 reads CASSFGSYGYTF. The DNA of the CDR3 is TGTGCCAGCAGTTTTGGCAGCTATGGCTACACCTTC.

This clonotype was seen only a few times. CDR3 sequence (DNA): TGCGCCAGCAGCCAAGCGATTGGCAATCAGCCCCAGCATTTT. The encoded protein is CASSQAIGNQPQHF. V is TRBV4-1 and J is TRBJ1-5, with D unresolved. The CDR3 extends over 14 amino acids. V lost 1 base and J lost 2, with 6 bases in between. Per germline, CDR1 MGHRA and CDR2 YSYEKL.

The table lists this clonotype with a few counts. The rearrangement joins TRBV6-5 to TRBJ2-7; 9 positions match TRBD2. The CDR3 contains 14 residues. Trimming cost V 5 bases and J 0 bases; bases outside gene matches: 2. Looked up from germline, CDR1 is MNHEY and CDR2 is SVGAGI. The chain's CDR3 is CASSGSGGSYEQYF. In nucleotides, the CDR3 is TGTGCCAGCAGTGGTAGCGGGGGCTCCTACGAGCAGTACTTC.

In its sample, this clonotype was seen many times. CDR3 residues: CASSPGTENTEAFF. The CDR3 region has the DNA TGTGCCAGCAGCCCCGGGACGGAGAACACTGAAGCTTTCTTT. The chain has TRBV7-9 and TRBJ1-1, with TRBD1 as a possible D gene (5 bases). The CDR3 has 14 residues. V was cut by 5 bases and J by 1 base, with 11 bases left in between. The V gene's germline CDR1 is SEHNR and CDR2 FQNEAQ (reference sequence).

This clonotype was found a few times. The chain has TRBV7-3 and TRBJ1-5; 8 bases align to TRBD1. CDR1 and CDR2 (germline): SGHTA, FQGTGA. With V trimmed by 5 bases and J by 0 bases, 15 bases remained unmatched. This CDR3 comprises 19 residues. The CDR3 reads CASSARPTGGAGSNQPQHF. CDR3 nucleotides: TGTGCCAGCAGCGCCAGGCCCACAGGGGGGGCGGGTAGCAATCAGCCCCAGCATTTT. The full variable domain, rest sourced from reference TRBV7-3 and TRBJ1-5, is GAGVSQTPSNKVTEKGKYVELRCDPISGHTALYWYRQSLGQGPEFLIYFQGTGAADDSGLPNDRFFAVRPEGSVSTLKIQRTERGDSAVYLCASSARPTGGAGSNQPQHFGDGTRLSIL.

The V and J genes are TRBV20-1 and TRBJ2-1, with D perhaps matching TRBD2 (6 bases). V lost 3 bases to trimming and J lost 5 bases, with 20 bases between them. The length of the CDR3 is 16 residues. CDR1 is DFQATT, CDR2 SNEGSKA, per germline (reference sequence). The chain's CDR3 is CSARDSGGNLHNEQFF. For the CDR3, the DNA is TGCAGTGCTAGGGACTCAGGAGGGAATCTCCACAATGAGCAGTTCTTC.

The table lists this clonotype with many counts. The chain recombines TRBV11-2 with TRBJ2-5; D remains unclear. From germline, CDR1 is SGHAT and CDR2 FQNNGV. Trimming left V 5 bases short and J 3 bases short, with 4 bases between. The CDR3 has 11 amino acids. The CDR3 DNA is TGTGCCAGCAGCAAAGAAGAGACCCAGTACTTC. This sequence encodes CASSKEETQYF.

This clonotype was observed a few times. The J gene is TRBJ2-7, the V gene TRBV29-1; maybe TRBD2 (7 bases). Germline V gene sequence: CDR1 SQVTM, CDR2 ANQGSEA. CDR3 length: 15 amino acids. V lost 7 bases, J lost 1 base, and 20 bases lay in between. CDR3 DNA: TGCAGCGCAGAACGAAGGGGGGGACTTTCCTACGAGCAGTACTTC. Its translation: CSAERRGGLSYEQYF.

A few counts support this clonotype. This chain connects TRBV28 to TRBJ1-1, with TRBD1 matching over 7 bases. V shed 5 bases, J shed 5 bases, and the junction held 11 bases outside the gene matches. Germline values: CDR1 MDHEN, CDR2 SYDVKM. The CDR3 loop spans 15 amino acids. Here the CDR3 DNA reads TGTGCCAGCAGTGCATTAAGGGGGCTGGGGACTGAAGCTTTCTTT. Translated: CASSALRGLGTEAFF.

Concerning this clonotype: A much larger clone lies one base from this, so it may be a read error. V usage is TRBV28 and J usage is TRBJ2-5; 7 bases are shared with TRBD2. Germline lookup yields CDR1 MDHEN and CDR2 SYDVKM. The CDR3 runs 12 residues. V was pared by 8 bases and J by 4 bases, with 4 bases of the junction left unmatched. Here the CDR3 reads CASGEGPETQYF. The DNA for the CDR3 is TGTGCCAGCGGGGAGGGACCAGAGACCCAGTACTTC. Using reference TRBV28 and TRBJ2-5 for the parts outside the CDR3, the full variable domain is DVKVTQSSRYLVKRTGEKVFLECVQDMDHENMFWYRQDPGLGLRLIYFSYDVKMKEKGDIPEGYSVSREKKERFSLILESASTNQTSMYLCASGEGPETQYFGPGTRLLVL.

This clonotype was seen repeatedly, ten times or more. The J gene is TRBJ2-7, the V gene TRBV28, with 8 bases aligning to TRBD1. The CDR3 has 18 amino acids. With 5 bases clipped from V and 3 bases from J, the junction kept 18 bases outside the gene matches. The V gene's germline CDR1 is MDHEN and CDR2 SYDVKM. The CDR3 DNA reads TGTGCCAGCAGTGCATTAACCAATAACAGGGGGTCTATCTACGAGCAGTACTTC. Amino acids: CASSALTNNRGSIYEQYF.

This rearrangement joins TRBV11-3 to TRBJ1-6; no clear D gene. V lost 1 base and J lost 9, with 13 bases in between. CDR1 is SGHNT, CDR2 YENEEA, per germline. This CDR3 is 15 amino acids long. CDR3 DNA sequence: TGTGCCAGCAGCTTAGTATCCACCGAGGGTTCACCCCTCCACTTT. Its translation is CASSLVSTEGSPLHF.

A few counts support this clonotype. This sequence joins TRBV5-4 and TRBJ2-7; D is possibly TRBD2 (6 bases). Germline V gives CDR1 SGHNT, CDR2 YYREEE (reference sequence). This CDR3 is 14 amino acids long. V lost 4 bases and J lost 3, with 14 bases in between. Written as DNA, the CDR3 is TGTGCCAGCAGCCCAGCGGGTATTGACTACGAGCAGTACTTC. Its translation is CASSPAGIDYEQYF.

Many counts were recorded for this clonotype. The chain combines TRBV7-2 with TRBJ2-7, with D uncertain. There are 12 residues in the CDR3. V was pared by 4 bases and J by 0 bases, with 4 bases between. Germline V gene sequence: CDR1 SGHTA, CDR2 FQGNSA. CDR3 sequence (DNA): TGTGCCAGCAGCTACAACTCCTACGAGCAGTACTTC. It translates to CASSYNSYEQYF. The variable domain in full, completed from reference TRBV7-2 and TRBJ2-7, reads GAGVSQSPSNKVTEKGKDVELRCDPISGHTALYWYRQSLGQGLEFLIYFQGNSAPDKSGLPSDRFSAERTGGSVSTLTIQRTQQEDSAVYLCASSYNSYEQYFGPGTRLTVT.

The gene calls are TRBV20-1 and TRBJ1-4; perhaps TRBD1 as D (5 bases). The CDR3 sequence is 13 residues long. Germline V gene lookup returns CDR1 DFQATT and CDR2 SNEGSKA (reference sequence). V was trimmed by 6 bases and J by 0 bases, leaving 8 bases between them. The CDR3 nucleotides are TGCAGTGCGGCAGGGACAACTAATGAAAAACTGTTTTTT. Residues: CSAAGTTNEKLFF.

Of note for this clonotype: The junction shows a germline mismatch at one end, possibly a read error. The chain recombines TRBV27 with TRBJ2-2, with 7 bases fitting TRBD2. The CDR3 spans 18 residues. Germline V gives CDR1 MNHEY, CDR2 SMNVEV (reference sequence). The CDR3 protein is CASSSLMGLNLYTGVLFF. The CDR3 DNA is TGTGCCAGCAGTTCACTGATGGGACTAAACCTTTACACCGGGGTGCTGTTTTTT.

In this sample, this clonotype turned up a few times. V and J are TRBV5-4 and TRBJ2-7, with TRBD1 identical over 8 bases. CDR1 is SGHNT, CDR2 YYREEE, per germline (reference sequence). V lost 3 bases, J lost 6 bases, and 11 bases stayed unmatched. The length of the CDR3 is 15 residues. The CDR3 sequence is CASSSQTGDFVEQYF. The CDR3 region has the DNA TGTGCCAGCAGCTCGCAGACAGGGGATTTCGTCGAGCAGTACTTC.